The 27 T cell receptor beta chains below come from one sample, sequenced in a study of CD8 T cells in Susac syndrome. An input of about 0.5 to 1 ug of RNA was subjected to reverse transcription using random hexamers. TCRdb independently ran MiXCR on the immunoSEQ multiplex PCR reads; one entry per CDR3 protein. The data show around 80,000 distinct CDR3 sequences, with 90% to 95% seen just once and 0.2% to 0.3% held by the top ten. The sample taken for sequencing was CD8+ T cells from PBMCs. The receptors originated from a human donor in good health.

The chain joins TRBV29-1 to TRBJ1-6; no clear D. Germline-derived CDR1 and CDR2 are SQVTM and ANQGSEA. V gave up 4 bases and J gave up 10 bases, with 8 bases separating them. The CDR3 totals 11 residues. CDR3 protein: CSVVQRSPLHF. Here the CDR3 DNA reads TGCAGCGTTGTCCAAAGGTCACCCCTCCACTTT.

The chain carries TRBV12-3 or TRBV12-4 and TRBJ2-3; 7 nucleotides match TRBD2. The CDR3 is made up of 12 amino acids. V dropped 8 bases and J dropped 6; count of bases not matched to a gene: 5. This CDR3 reads CASASGLDTQYF. CDR3 nucleotide sequence: TGTGCCAGCGCTAGCGGATTGGATACGCAGTATTTT.

This clonotype was recorded only once. The chain employs TRBV29-1 and TRBJ1-2, with no clear D. CDR1 is SQVTM, CDR2 ANQGSEA, per germline. With 8 bases removed from V and 4 bases from J, the gap between germline ends came to 14 bases. The length of the CDR3 is 12 residues. The CDR3: CSFEGGIYGYTF. The CDR3 DNA follows: TGCAGCTTCGAGGGTGGGATCTATGGCTACACCTTC.

The rearrangement uses TRBV7-9 and TRBJ2-5; no definite D call. Germline CDR1 and CDR2: SEHNR and FQNEAQ (reference sequence). V was shortened by 5 bases and J by 5 bases, with 18 bases between the two germline ends. The CDR3 contains 15 residues. The CDR3 DNA reads as TGTGCCAGCAGCGGCCGGGCCCAAGGGTCGGAGACCCAGTACTTC. Translated, it gives CASSGRAQGSETQYF.

This chain links TRBV2 with TRBJ1-2, with 8 bases matching TRBD1. The ends lost 10 bases at V and 4 bases at J; junction bases unmatched: 14. Germline-derived CDR1 and CDR2 are SNHLY and FYNNEI. This CDR3 has 15 residues. The CDR3 sequence: CATPMGTGVSYGYTF. DNA for the CDR3: TGTGCCACCCCAATGGGGACAGGCGTCAGCTATGGCTACACCTTC.

This sequence joins TRBV4-1 and TRBJ1-5; 7 nucleotides agree with TRBD1. The CDR3 extends over 15 amino acids. Germline-derived CDR1 and CDR2 are MGHRA and YSYEKL. With 7 bases clipped from V and 7 bases from J, the junction kept 13 bases outside the gene matches. CDR3 DNA: TGCGCCAGCAACGACGGCACCAGGGGGGACCAGCCCCAGCATTTT. Amino acid sequence: CASNDGTRGDQPQHF.

This chain uses TRBV7-9 with TRBJ2-7; D remains ambiguous. CDR1 is SEHNR and CDR2 is FQNEAQ in the germline V gene (reference sequence). This CDR3 has 14 residues. Deletions cut 5 bases from V and 4 bases from J, with 15 bases between. CDR3 in DNA: TGTGCCAGCAGCACGGACCTAGGCGCATACGAGCAGTACGTC. Its protein is CASSTDLGAYEQYV.

This chain links TRBV7-9 with TRBJ2-1, with D perhaps matching TRBD1 or TRBD2 (5 bases each). Per germline, CDR1 SEHNR and CDR2 FQNEAQ (reference sequence). V lost 6 bases to trimming and J lost 10 bases, with 10 bases between them. The CDR3 is 11 amino acids. The CDR3 here is CASSGGVEQFF. The DNA for the CDR3 is TGTGCCAGCAGTGGGGGTGTCGAGCAGTTCTTC.

The V and J genes are TRBV12-3 or TRBV12-4 and TRBJ2-7; D perhaps matches TRBD1 (5 bases). The V and J ends lost 3 bases and 1 base respectively, with 7 bases between them. CDR3 length equals 13 residues. The CDR3 spells CASSLGLSYEQYF. In DNA, the CDR3 is TGTGCCAGCAGTTTGGGGCTATCCTACGAGCAGTACTTC.

The chain uses TRBV2 and TRBJ1-2; a weak D match, TRBD1 (5 bases). The CDR3 is 15 amino acids. Between the trimmed V and J ends, which lost 1 base and 2 bases, there was a span of 11 bases. Germline CDR1 and CDR2: SNHLY and FYNNEI. CDR3 in DNA: TGTGCCAGCAGTGAAGTAGAGGGGTCGAACTATGGCTACACCTTC. Encoded protein: CASSEVEGSNYGYTF.

The rearrangement links TRBV30 to TRBJ2-3, with 9 nucleotides matching TRBD2. The CDR3 loop spans 15 amino acids. The V segment lost 0 bases and the J segment 4 bases; nucleotides outside the gene matches: 5. CDR1 GTSNPN and CDR2 SVGIG come from the germline V gene (reference sequence). In DNA form, the CDR3 reads TGTGCCTGGAGTGTCGCTAGCGGGGCGGCAGATACGCAGTATTTT. Translation gives CAWSVASGAADTQYF.

The chain links TRBV9 to TRBJ2-7; D not certain. CDR3 length equals 14 residues. Germline CDR1 is SGDLS and CDR2 is YYNGEE. The V and J ends lost 0 bases and 3 bases respectively, with 10 bases between them. The CDR3 DNA reads TGTGCCAGCAGCGTAGGGGGTTTCGGCTACGAGCAGTACTTC. It specifies CASSVGGFGYEQYF.

This sequence joins TRBV11-3 and TRBJ2-7; 8 bases map to TRBD1. Germline CDR1 and CDR2: SGHNT and YENEEA. This CDR3 contains 15 residues. The trim removed 1 base at V and 1 base at J, leaving 3 bases unmatched. CDR3 region: CASSLGRGPSYEQYF. The CDR3 nucleotides are TGTGCCAGCAGCTTAGGCAGGGGGCCTTCCTACGAGCAGTACTTC.

This chain connects TRBV9 to TRBJ2-1; 8 nucleotides align to TRBD1. Per germline, CDR1 SGDLS and CDR2 YYNGEE. The length of the CDR3 is 17 residues. With 3 bases clipped from V and 2 bases from J, the junction kept 10 bases outside the gene matches. The CDR3 DNA is TGTGCCAGCAGCGCCGGGCAGGGGGCGAGTACCTACAATGAGCAGTTCTTC. Protein: CASSAGQGASTYNEQFF.

V usage is TRBV14 and J usage is TRBJ1-2; D may be TRBD1 (6 bases). Germline V gene lookup returns CDR1 SGHDN and CDR2 FVKESK. The CDR3 consists of 15 residues. Deletions cut 2 bases from V and 3 bases from J, with 13 bases between. The CDR3 sequence: CASSQFWGRDYGYTF. In nucleotides, the CDR3 is TGTGCCAGCAGCCAATTTTGGGGGCGGGACTATGGCTACACCTTC.

The V call is TRBV7-9, the J call TRBJ2-1; D remains ambiguous. There are 13 residues in the CDR3. Trimming removed 6 bases at V and 5 bases at J, with 11 bases between. CDR1 SEHNR and CDR2 FQNEAQ come from the germline V gene (reference sequence). The CDR3 bases are TGTGCCAGCAGTTTTGACCCTCACAATGAGCAGTTCTTC. Translated, it gives CASSFDPHNEQFF.

The chain uses TRBV27 and TRBJ2-7, with D possibly being TRBD2 (6 bases). Per the germline V gene, CDR1 is MNHEY and CDR2 is SMNVEV (reference sequence). The length of the CDR3 is 14 residues. Trimming pared 5 bases from V and 2 bases from J, leaving 13 bases between. The CDR3 DNA follows: TGTGCCAGCAGTCCCGGCGGGAAGACCTACGAGCAGTACGTC. It specifies CASSPGGKTYEQYV.

The chain recombines TRBV6-4 with TRBJ1-4; D ambiguous. This CDR3 spans 15 amino acids. Trimming stripped 0 bases from V and 4 bases from J, with 9 bases between. The germline CDR1 and CDR2 sequences are MRHNA and SNTAGT. The CDR3 nucleotides read TGTGCCAGCAGTGACTCGACGACCATTAATGAAAAACTGTTTTTT. Translated: CASSDSTTINEKLFF.

The chain combines TRBV7-9 with TRBJ2-1; D is perhaps TRBD2 (5 bases). CDR3 size: 12 residues. Germline V gene data show CDR1 as SEHNR and CDR2 as FQNEAQ (reference sequence). Trimming removed 3 bases at V and 8 bases at J, with 8 bases between. In DNA, the CDR3 is TGTGCCAGCAGCTTCGGGGAATATGAGCAGTTCTTC. Translation gives CASSFGEYEQFF. The whole variable domain, remainder taken from reference TRBV7-9 and TRBJ2-1, is DTGVSQNPRHKITKRGQNVTFRCDPISEHNRLYWYRQTLGQGPEFLTYFQNEAQLEKSRLLSDRFSAERPKGSFSTLEIQRTEQGDSAMYLCASSFGEYEQFFGPGTRLTVL.

This chain uses TRBV6-5 with TRBJ2-7; 8 nucleotides agree with TRBD1. Germline-derived CDR1 and CDR2 are MNHEY and SVGAGI. This CDR3 is built from 13 residues. After removal of 2 bases from V and 3 bases from J, the junction contained 0 bases not matched to a gene. CDR3 nucleotides: TGTGCCAGCAGTTACGACAGGGGCTACGAGCAGTACTTC. It specifies CASSYDRGYEQYF.

This sequence joins TRBV27 and TRBJ2-3; no definite D call. The CDR3 has 13 amino acids. The V end lost 0 bases, the J end lost 6 bases, and 7 bases lay between the germline ends. Germline V gene sequence: CDR1 MNHEY, CDR2 SMNVEV (reference sequence). DNA for the CDR3: TGTGCCAGCAGTTTATCGGGATATGATACGCAGTATTTT. It specifies CASSLSGYDTQYF.

This chain uses TRBV4-1 with TRBJ1-5, with D unclear. The CDR3 sequence is 18 residues long. Germline CDR1 reads MGHRA; CDR2 reads YSYEKL. V was shortened by 3 bases and J by 4 bases, with 22 bases between the two germline ends. The CDR3 DNA reads TGCGCCAGCAGCCACGGACCCCCACAAGGGCCGTTAAATCAGCCCCAGCATTTT. Translated, it gives CASSHGPPQGPLNQPQHF.

The chain links TRBV6-2 or TRBV6-3 to TRBJ2-1; tentatively, D is TRBD2 (6 bases). The CDR3 has 15 amino acids. V was shortened by 0 bases and J by 6 bases, with 12 bases between the two germline ends. Germline assignment: CDR1 MNHEY and CDR2 SVGEGT. This chain's CDR3 is CASSYSSDGGNEQFF. The CDR3 coding sequence is TGTGCCAGCAGTTACTCAAGCGACGGGGGCAATGAGCAGTTCTTC.

The V call is TRBV27, the J call TRBJ2-7; D gene unclear. Trimming left V 3 bases short and J 0 bases short, with 6 bases between. The CDR3 has 13 amino acids. Germline values: CDR1 MNHEY, CDR2 SMNVEV (reference sequence). CDR3 nucleotide sequence: TGTGCCAGCAGTTTTCAGCTCTCCTACGAGCAGTACTTC. Protein sequence: CASSFQLSYEQYF.

The chain links TRBV13 to TRBJ2-7, with 10 positions matching TRBD1. CDR3 length: 19 residues. Losses at the gene ends were 5 bases for V and 2 bases for J; bases not matched to a gene: 18. CDR1 is PRHDT, CDR2 FYEKMQ, per germline (reference sequence). CDR3 nucleotide sequence: TGTGCCAGCAGCCCAAAATTAGGGGACAGGGGCGTAGGAACCTACGAGCAGTACTTC. Its protein is CASSPKLGDRGVGTYEQYF. The entire variable domain, with the rest obtained from reference TRBV13 and TRBJ2-7, is as follows: AAGVIQSPRHLIKEKRETATLKCYPIPRHDTVYWYQQGPGQDPQFLISFYEKMQSDKGSIPDRFSAQQFSDYHSELNMSSLELGDSALYFCASSPKLGDRGVGTYEQYFGPGTRLTVT.

This chain links TRBV27 with TRBJ2-1, with D tentatively TRBD1 (6 bases). Per germline, CDR1 MNHEY and CDR2 SMNVEV (reference sequence). Trimming removed 8 bases from V and 0 bases from J, with 14 bases in between. The CDR3 consists of 15 residues. The CDR3 here is CASAPDSSSYNEQFF. The CDR3 coding sequence is TGTGCCAGCGCGCCGGACAGTAGCTCCTACAATGAGCAGTTCTTC.

V is TRBV29-1 and J is TRBJ1-4; no firm D call. Germline V CDR1 and CDR2: SQVTM, ANQGSEA. The V gene lost 0 bases and the J gene lost 3 bases, with 5 bases spanning the gap. The CDR3 consists of 13 residues. In DNA form, the CDR3 reads TGCAGCGTTGAAGACGGGGCTAATGAAAAACTGTTTTTT. It yields the protein CSVEDGANEKLFF.